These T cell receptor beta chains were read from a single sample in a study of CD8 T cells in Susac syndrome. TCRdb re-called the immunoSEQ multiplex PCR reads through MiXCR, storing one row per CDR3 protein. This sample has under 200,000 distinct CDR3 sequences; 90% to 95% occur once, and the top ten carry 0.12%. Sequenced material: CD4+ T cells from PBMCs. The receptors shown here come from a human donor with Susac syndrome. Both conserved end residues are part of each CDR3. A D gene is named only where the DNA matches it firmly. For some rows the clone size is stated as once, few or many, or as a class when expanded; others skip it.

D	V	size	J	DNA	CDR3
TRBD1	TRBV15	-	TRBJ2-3	TGTGCCACCAGCAGAGATCGAGGGACAGGGAGTCGGGATACGCAGTATTTT	CATSRDRGTGSRDTQYF
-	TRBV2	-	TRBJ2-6	TGTGCCAGCAGTGGGTCTGGGGCCAACGTCCTGACTTTC	CASSGSGANVLTF
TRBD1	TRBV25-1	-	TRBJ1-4	TGTGCCAGCAGTGACCCGGGACAGAAGAATGAAAAACTGTTTTTT	CASSDPGQKNEKLFF
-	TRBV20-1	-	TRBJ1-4	TGCAGTGCACCCGAGGACGGCGGAAAACTGTTTTTT	CSAPEDGGKLFF
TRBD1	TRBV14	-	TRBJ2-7	TGTGCCAGCAGCCATAAGTGGGGACAGACCTACGAGCAGTACTTC	CASSHKWGQTYEQYF
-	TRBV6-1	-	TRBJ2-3	TGTGCCAGCAGCCACAAAGGGAGCACAGATACGCAGTATTTT	CASSHKGSTDTQYF
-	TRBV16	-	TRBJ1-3	TGTGCCAGCAGCCAATATCGACAGGCTTCTGGAAACACCATATATTTT	CASSQYRQASGNTIYF
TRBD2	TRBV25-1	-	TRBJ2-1	TGTGCCAGCAGTGATCGGACTAGCACCAATGAGCAGTTCTTC	CASSDRTSTNEQFF
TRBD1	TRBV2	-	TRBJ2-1	TGTGCCAGCAGCCGGGACAGGGTGAATGAGCAGTTCTTC	CASSRDRVNEQFF
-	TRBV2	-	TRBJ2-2	TGTGCCAGCAGGGGCGGGGAGTACACCGGGGAGCTGTTTTTT	CASRGGEYTGELFF
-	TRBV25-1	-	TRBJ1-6	TGTGCCAGCAGAGACCCCAAAGGGGGTAATTCACCCCTCCACTTT	CASRDPKGGNSPLHF
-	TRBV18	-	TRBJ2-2	TGTGCCAGCTCACCACCGGGTGGGGGAACCGCGAACACCGGGGAGCTGTTTTTT	CASSPPGGGTANTGELFF
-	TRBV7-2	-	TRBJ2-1	TGTGCCAGCAGCTTAGGACAGGTCTACAATGAGCAGTTCTTC	CASSLGQVYNEQFF
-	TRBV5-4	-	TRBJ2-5	TGTGCCAGCAGCTGGGGGGAGACCCAGTACTTC	CASSWGETQYF
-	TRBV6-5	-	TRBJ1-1	TGTGCCAGCACCCAGGACGGTCTGAACACTGAAGCTTTCTTT	CASTQDGLNTEAFF
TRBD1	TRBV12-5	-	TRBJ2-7	TGTGCTAGTGGTTTGGTACTCGGGACAGGGGCATCCTACGAGCAGTACTTC	CASGLVLGTGASYEQYF
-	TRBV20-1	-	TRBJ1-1	TGCAGTGCTAGAGACGACGGACGGAAGAACACTGAAGCTTTCTTT	CSARDDGRKNTEAFF
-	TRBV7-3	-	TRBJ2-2	TGTGCCAGCAGCGCCGCGCGGGGGCGCACCGGGGAGCTGTTTTTT	CASSAARGRTGELFF
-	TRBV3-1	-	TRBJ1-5	TGTGCCAGCAGCCCCCGCGGGGGAGGGAGCAATCAGCCCCAGCATTTT	CASSPRGGGSNQPQHF
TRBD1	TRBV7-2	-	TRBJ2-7	TGTGCCAGCAGCTCAACCGGGACAGCCCCCAGATACGAGCAGTACTTC	CASSSTGTAPRYEQYF
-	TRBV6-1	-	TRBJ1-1	TGTGCCAGCAGTACCCCCGGCCGGGGACTGAATGCTGAAGCTTTCTTT	CASSTPGRGLNAEAFF
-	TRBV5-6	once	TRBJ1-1	TGTGCCAGCAGCCCAAGGAGCATGAACACTGAAGCTTTCTTT	CASSPRSMNTEAFF
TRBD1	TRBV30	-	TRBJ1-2	TGTGCCTGGAGTACCAGACAGGGAGAGGGTGGCTACACCTTC	CAWSTRQGEGGYTF